The 30 T cell receptor beta chains reported below all come from one sample, sequenced in a study of blood T cell repertoires in COVID-19. TCRdb keeps only in-frame clones here, not all; method: immunoSEQ multiplex PCR. The sample holds about 130,000 clones, roughly 72% seen once. Sequences were obtained from peripheral blood. These TCRs come from a human donor in a cohort sampled during active COVID-19.

The V call is TRBV11-2, the J call TRBJ2-3; 12 bases line up with TRBD2. The CDR3 contains 16 residues. The junction had 7 bases not matched to a gene; V was cut back by 1 base and J by 8 bases. Per germline, CDR1 SGHAT and CDR2 FQNNGV. Written as DNA, the CDR3 is TGTGCCAGCAGCTTAGCCCTAGCGGGGGGGCCAAGTACGCAGTATTTT. Translating it yields CASSLALAGGPSTQYF.

The chain couples TRBV2 to TRBJ1-5, with D possibly matching TRBD1 (6 bases). The CDR3 runs 15 residues. Per germline, CDR1 SNHLY and CDR2 FYNNEI. V lost 4 bases to trimming and J lost 0 bases, with 10 bases between them. CDR3: CASSGGHYSNQPQHF. The DNA of the CDR3 is TGTGCCAGCAGTGGGGGACATTATAGCAATCAGCCCCAGCATTTT.

This clone showed up just a few times. The V call is TRBV28, the J call TRBJ2-2; D call uncertain. V shed 5 bases and J shed 10 bases, with 11 bases lying between them. The CDR3 runs 12 residues. Germline loops: CDR1 MDHEN, CDR2 SYDVKM. The CDR3 here is CASSTVPAELFF. The CDR3 coding sequence is TGTGCCAGCAGTACAGTCCCGGCGGAGCTGTTTTTT.

This chain joins TRBV7-9 and TRBJ2-1, with D unresolved. V shed 4 bases and J shed 9 bases, with 22 bases lying between them. This CDR3 has 16 amino acids. CDR1 and CDR2 (germline): SEHNR, FQNEAQ (reference sequence). CDR3: CASSSPQRGGRREQFF. CDR3 DNA sequence: TGTGCCAGCAGCTCACCTCAGCGTGGCGGCCGACGTGAGCAGTTCTTC.

The V gene is TRBV5-6, the J gene TRBJ2-3, with 7 bases lining up with TRBD1. The CDR3 sequence is 15 residues long. The trim removed 1 base at V and 0 bases at J, leaving 2 bases unmatched. Germline CDR1 SGHDT, CDR2 YYEEEE. The CDR3 region is CASSLKTGSTDTQYF. The CDR3 bases are TGTGCCAGCAGCTTGAAGACAGGGAGCACAGATACGCAGTATTTT.

The chain joins TRBV29-1 to TRBJ1-3; 10 nucleotides line up with TRBD1. The length of the CDR3 is 14 residues. Trimming took 5 bases from V and 3 from J; bases not matched to a gene: 4. Germline lookup yields CDR1 SQVTM and CDR2 ANQGSEA. The CDR3 DNA sequence: TGCAGCGTTTGGGACAGGGGAGGTGGAAACACCATATATTTT. Residues: CSVWDRGGGNTIYF.

This clone appeared a few times. The rearrangement links TRBV6-2 or TRBV6-3 to TRBJ1-6; the D gene is possibly TRBD1 (5 bases). Germline V gives CDR1 MNHEY, CDR2 SVGEGT. The length of the CDR3 is 12 residues. Trimming removed 3 bases from V and 10 bases from J, with 7 bases in between. CDR3 in DNA: TGTGCCAGCAGTTATGGGGGGTCACCCCTCCACTTT. Protein: CASSYGGSPLHF.

This sequence joins TRBV27 and TRBJ2-7; 8 positions match TRBD1. This CDR3 has 16 amino acids. Per germline, CDR1 MNHEY and CDR2 SMNVEV (reference sequence). The V and J ends lost 4 bases and 0 bases, in that order; junction bases with no gene match: 8. As DNA, the CDR3 is TGTGCCAGCAGTTCCCCGGACAGGGCCAACTCCTACGAGCAGTACTTC. This translates into CASSSPDRANSYEQYF.

The CDR3 reads CASSQAAGGRVRSPLHF. DNA of the CDR3: TGCGCCAGCAGCCAAGCGGCGGGGGGCAGGGTTCGGTCACCCCTCCACTTT. The chain uses TRBV4-1 and TRBJ1-6; tentatively, D is TRBD1 (6 bases). Trimming shortened V by 1 base and J by 10 bases, and 20 bases separated the two germline ends. The germline CDR1 and CDR2 sequences are MGHRA and YSYEKL. The length of the CDR3 is 17 residues.

The rearrangement links TRBV7-6 to TRBJ2-6; D may be TRBD1 (6 bases). Trimming removed 3 bases from V and 0 bases from J, with 6 bases in between. Germline CDR1 SGHVS, CDR2 FNYEAQ. The CDR3 contains 15 residues. CDR3 bases: TGTGCCAGCAGCTTCAGGGGCTCTGGGGCCAACGTCCTGACTTTC. Translated, it gives CASSFRGSGANVLTF.

This sequence joins TRBV6-5 and TRBJ2-5; 8 bases fit TRBD1. Germline CDR1 MNHEY, CDR2 SVGAGI. V was clipped by 5 bases and J by 5 bases; unmatched bases: 7. The CDR3 runs to 14 residues. DNA for the CDR3: TGTGCCAGCAGTCTGGACAGGGCGGTGGAGACCCAGTACTTC. Its translation is CASSLDRAVETQYF.

This chain joins TRBV6-4 and TRBJ2-3; 10 nucleotides align to TRBD2. Germline CDR1 and CDR2: MRHNA and SNTAGT. V lost 0 bases, J lost 5 bases, and 5 bases stayed unmatched. The CDR3 consists of 16 residues. CDR3 sequence reads: CASSDSSGGALDTQYF. The CDR3 region has the DNA TGTGCCAGCAGTGACTCCAGCGGGGGGGCGTTAGATACGCAGTATTTT.

In this sample, this clone turned up many times. The rearrangement uses TRBV10-1 and TRBJ2-7, with 10 bases matching TRBD1. V lost 0 bases and J lost 1; bases outside the gene matches: 6. This CDR3 is 17 amino acids long. In germline, CDR1 is WNHNN, CDR2 SYGVQD (reference sequence). CDR3 sequence reads: CASSESGDRGLSYEQYF. In nucleotides, the CDR3 is TGCGCCAGCAGTGAGTCGGGGGACAGGGGCTTGTCCTACGAGCAGTACTTC.

This clone was detected once. At one of its ends the junction is not consistent with the germline gene, which may arise from a read error. The chain links TRBV6-5 to TRBJ1-6; D is uncertain. CDR3 length: 13 amino acids. CDR1 and CDR2 from the germline V gene are MNHEY and SVGAGI. CDR3 sequence: CASSDSWSSPLHF. The CDR3 DNA follows: TGTGCCAGCAGTGACTCCTGGAGTTCACCCCTCCACTTT.

V gene TRBV11-2 combines with J gene TRBJ1-6; possibly TRBD1 for D (5 bases). The germline CDR1 and CDR2 sequences are SGHAT and FQNNGV. CDR3 length equals 15 residues. V lost 0 bases, J lost 7 bases, and 10 bases lay in between. In DNA form, the CDR3 reads TGTGCCAGCAGCTTAGAGGGTCAGGGCAATTCACCCCTCCACTTT. Translation: CASSLEGQGNSPLHF.

V and J are TRBV11-2 and TRBJ1-5; no clear D. In germline, CDR1 is SGHAT, CDR2 FQNNGV. CDR3 length: 15 amino acids. V was cut by 5 bases and J by 2 bases, with 13 bases left in between. The CDR3 region is CASSPAGRGNQPQHF. DNA of the CDR3: TGTGCCAGCAGCCCCGCGGGGAGGGGCAATCAGCCCCAGCATTTT. The variable domain in full, completed from reference TRBV11-2 and TRBJ1-5, reads EAGVAQSPRYKIIEKRQSVAFWCNPISGHATLYWYQQILGQGPKLLIQFQNNGVVDDSQLPKDRFSAERLKGVDSTLKIQPAKLEDSAVYLCASSPAGRGNQPQHFGDGTRLSIL.

This rearrangement joins TRBV9 to TRBJ1-3; D is perhaps TRBD1 (6 bases). There are 15 residues in the CDR3. The V end lost 0 bases, the J end lost 2 bases, and 9 bases lay between the germline ends. Germline V gene lookup returns CDR1 SGDLS and CDR2 YYNGEE. CDR3 in DNA: TGTGCCAGCAGCGTAGAGGGGGTTACTGGAAACACCATATATTTT. Protein sequence: CASSVEGVTGNTIYF.

The genes are TRBV5-5 and TRBJ1-6; D gene ambiguous. There are 14 residues in the CDR3. The germline V gene has CDR1 SGHKS and CDR2 YYEKEE (reference sequence). Deletions cut 4 bases from V and 4 bases from J, with 9 bases between. In DNA form, the CDR3 reads TGTGCCAGCAGCGTAGGACTGTATAATTCACCCCTCCACTTT. Translated: CASSVGLYNSPLHF.

For the CDR3, the DNA is TGTGCCTCCTCCCGGGGACAGGGACGCGAAAAACTGTTTTTT. It yields the protein CASSRGQGREKLFF. The J gene is TRBJ1-4, the V gene TRBV27; the match to TRBD1 covers 9 bases. The CDR3 extends over 14 amino acids. V gave up 11 bases and J gave up 8 bases; unmatched junction bases: 12. From germline, CDR1 is MNHEY and CDR2 SMNVEV (reference sequence).

The chain joins TRBV10-3 to TRBJ1-3, with D maybe TRBD1 (6 bases). Deletions cut 0 bases from V and 4 bases from J, with 16 bases between. Germline V gives CDR1 ENHRY, CDR2 SYGVKD. The CDR3 is 17 amino acids. The CDR3 coding sequence is TGTGCCATCAGTGAGTCGTTCGACAGGTACTCCGGAAACACCATATATTTT. As protein: CAISESFDRYSGNTIYF.

The chain links TRBV25-1 to TRBJ2-7; maybe TRBD2 (6 bases). This CDR3 spans 14 amino acids. In germline, CDR1 is MGHDK, CDR2 SYGVNS. V lost 6 bases, J lost 2 bases, and 14 bases lay in between. The CDR3 loop reads CASSAVGGAYEQYF. The CDR3 region has the DNA TGTGCCAGCAGCGCAGTGGGAGGCGCCTACGAGCAGTACTTC.

V gene TRBV29-1 combines with J gene TRBJ1-1; no clear D. This CDR3 has 14 amino acids. V was trimmed by 4 bases and J by 1 base, leaving 13 bases between them. From germline, CDR1 is SQVTM and CDR2 ANQGSEA. In DNA form, the CDR3 reads TGCAGCGTTGCCCTTTCTGGAGGGAACACTGAAGCTTTCTTT. Translation gives CSVALSGGNTEAFF.

V usage is TRBV6-6 and J usage is TRBJ2-7; 10 bases align to TRBD1. The CDR3 extends over 14 amino acids. CDR1 and CDR2 from the germline V gene are MNHNY and SVGAGI (reference sequence). V shed 5 bases and J 4 bases; nucleotides not matched to a gene: 5. In DNA form, the CDR3 reads TGTGCCAGCAGTCGGACAGGGGGTGGGTACGAGCAGTACTTC. It is translated as CASSRTGGGYEQYF.

The chain recombines TRBV27 with TRBJ2-2; 9 bases fit TRBD2. Germline CDR1 MNHEY, CDR2 SMNVEV (reference sequence). The V gene end was trimmed by 5 bases and the J gene end by 2 bases; junction bases not matched to a gene: 12. The CDR3 covers 18 residues. The CDR3 loop reads CASSRVLAGQFNTGELFF. The DNA of the CDR3 is TGTGCCAGCAGTCGGGTGCTAGCGGGGCAGTTCAACACCGGGGAGCTGTTTTTT.

This chain uses TRBV5-6 with TRBJ1-5; D not resolved. The germline CDR1 and CDR2 sequences are SGHDT and YYEEEE. The CDR3 length is 15 residues. Trimming stripped 4 bases from V and 1 base from J, with 12 bases between. The chain's CDR3 is CASSRGGISNQPQHF. The CDR3, as DNA: TGTGCCAGCAGCCGGGGAGGGATAAGCAATCAGCCCCAGCATTTT.

This clone appeared a single time. The chain joins TRBV6-6 to TRBJ1-3; unclear D gene. The CDR3 is made up of 12 amino acids. Trimming cost V 4 bases and J 2 bases, with 3 bases left between them. Germline V gene sequence: CDR1 MNHNY, CDR2 SVGAGI (reference sequence). In DNA form, the CDR3 reads TGTGCCAGCAGTTCAACTGGAAACACCATATATTTT. The encoded protein is CASSSTGNTIYF.

The J gene is TRBJ1-5, the V gene TRBV6-6; D is possibly TRBD1 (5 bases). Trimming took 5 bases from V and 4 from J, leaving 18 bases between them. Germline loops: CDR1 MNHNY, CDR2 SVGAGI (reference sequence). This CDR3 is built from 16 residues. As DNA, the CDR3 is TGTGCCAGCAGTCCAACGTTCGGGGGGGGGAATCAGCCCCAGCATTTT. This codes for CASSPTFGGGNQPQHF.

The J gene is TRBJ1-1, the V gene TRBV11-2, with D unclear. V was shortened by 2 bases and J by 1 base, with 8 bases between the two germline ends. This CDR3 is built from 14 residues. Germline V gene lookup returns CDR1 SGHAT and CDR2 FQNNGV. CDR3 region: CASSLFRKNTEAFF. CDR3 in DNA: TGTGCCAGCAGCTTATTCAGAAAGAACACTGAAGCTTTCTTT.

This chain joins TRBV28 and TRBJ2-5; D is uncertain. The CDR3 has 14 residues. The germline V gene has CDR1 MDHEN and CDR2 SYDVKM. V was trimmed by 5 bases and J by 5 bases, leaving 15 bases between them. The CDR3 loop is CASSPGSTRETQYF. The CDR3 coding sequence is TGTGCCAGCAGTCCTGGCTCGACTCGGGAGACCCAGTACTTC.

The CDR3 protein is CASSPNRRRRGDSYEQYF. As DNA, the CDR3 is TGTGCCAGCAGCCCCAACCGGAGGCGGCGGGGGGACTCCTACGAGCAGTACTTC. V and J are TRBV11-2 and TRBJ2-7, with TRBD2 matching over 8 bases. The V gene's germline CDR1 is SGHAT and CDR2 FQNNGV. After removal of 5 bases from V and 0 bases from J, the junction contained 15 bases not matched to a gene. This CDR3 comprises 18 residues.